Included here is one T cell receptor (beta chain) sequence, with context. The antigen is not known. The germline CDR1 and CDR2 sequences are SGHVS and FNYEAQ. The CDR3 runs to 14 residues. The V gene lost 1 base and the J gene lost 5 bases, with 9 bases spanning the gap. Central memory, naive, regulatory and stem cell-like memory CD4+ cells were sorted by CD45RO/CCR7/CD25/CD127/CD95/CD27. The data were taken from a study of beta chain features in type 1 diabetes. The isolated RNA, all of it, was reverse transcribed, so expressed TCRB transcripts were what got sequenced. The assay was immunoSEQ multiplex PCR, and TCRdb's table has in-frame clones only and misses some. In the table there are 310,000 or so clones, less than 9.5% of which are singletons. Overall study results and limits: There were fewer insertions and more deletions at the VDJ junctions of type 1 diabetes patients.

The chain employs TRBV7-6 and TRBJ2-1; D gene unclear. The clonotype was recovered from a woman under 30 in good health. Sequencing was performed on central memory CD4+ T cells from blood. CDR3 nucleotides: TGTGCCAGCAGCTTAGGCTCGGACCACAATGAGCAGTTCTTC. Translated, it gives CASSLGSDHNEQFF.